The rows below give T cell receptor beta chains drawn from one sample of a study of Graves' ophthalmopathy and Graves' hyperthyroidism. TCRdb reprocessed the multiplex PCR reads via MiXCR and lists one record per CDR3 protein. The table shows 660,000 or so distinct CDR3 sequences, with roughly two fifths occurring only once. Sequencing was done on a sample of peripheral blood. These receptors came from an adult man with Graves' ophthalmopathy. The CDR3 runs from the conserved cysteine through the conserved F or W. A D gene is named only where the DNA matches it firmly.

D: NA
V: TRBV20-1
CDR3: CSANPTGHRAQYF

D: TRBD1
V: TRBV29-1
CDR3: CSDGQGYYGYTF

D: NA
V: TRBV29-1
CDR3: CSVGGGSYTF

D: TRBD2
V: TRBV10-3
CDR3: CAISPTSGRRIYEQYF

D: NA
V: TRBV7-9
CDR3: CASSLKWGIRASYEQYF

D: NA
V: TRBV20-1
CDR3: CSARGQLNTEAFF

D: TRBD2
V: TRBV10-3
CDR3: CAISEREAGVETQYF

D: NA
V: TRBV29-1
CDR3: CSVDLAGTEAFF

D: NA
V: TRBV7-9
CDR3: CASSLQGFDTEAFF

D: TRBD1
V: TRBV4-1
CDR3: CAGSQRQGVSYEQYF

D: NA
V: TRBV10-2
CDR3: CASRGREYF

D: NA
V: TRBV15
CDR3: CATSSGRGEAQYF

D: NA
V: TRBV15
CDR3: CATSKGYEQYF

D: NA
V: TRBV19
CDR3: CASSSKSWGSGANVLTF

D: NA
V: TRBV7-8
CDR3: CASSPGTFFLGYTF

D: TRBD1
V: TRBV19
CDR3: CASSGPPGQLNSPLHF

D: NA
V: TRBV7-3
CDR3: CASSSDPRGEQYF

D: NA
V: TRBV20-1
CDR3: CSGQSSGNTIYF

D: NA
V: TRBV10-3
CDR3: CAVSDATSGNTVYF

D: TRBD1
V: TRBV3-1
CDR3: CASSQEDRDYGYTF

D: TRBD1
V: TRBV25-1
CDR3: CARVGDRSGNTIYF

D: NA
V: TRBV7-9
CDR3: CASSYSAASLQETQYF

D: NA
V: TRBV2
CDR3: CASSSGTAILQETQYF

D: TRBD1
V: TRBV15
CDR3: CATSRSGQGYSDQPQHF

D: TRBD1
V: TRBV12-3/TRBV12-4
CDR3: CAWTGWTNEKLFF

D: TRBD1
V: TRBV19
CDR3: CASSTRTGDMGSPLHF

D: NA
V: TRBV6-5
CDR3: CASNREDGYTF

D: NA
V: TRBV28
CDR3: CASSLRGRWNTEAFF

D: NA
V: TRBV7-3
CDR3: CASSYPDTVQGVTEAFF

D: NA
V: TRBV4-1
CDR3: CASSQAGTPSYEQYF

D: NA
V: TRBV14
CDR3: CASSPYGTEAVNYGYTF

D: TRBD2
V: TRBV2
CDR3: CASSAQTSGTETQYF

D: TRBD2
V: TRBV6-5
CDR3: CASSIVGLAGGYEQYF

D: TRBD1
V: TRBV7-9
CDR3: CASSLGQGENTGELFF

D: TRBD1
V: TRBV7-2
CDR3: CASSSDRDDEQYF

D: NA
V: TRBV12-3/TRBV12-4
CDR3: CASRPRGAEGYTF

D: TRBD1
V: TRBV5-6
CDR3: CASSLKGQPNYGYTF

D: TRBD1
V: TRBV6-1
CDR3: CASGGQGQSQPQHF

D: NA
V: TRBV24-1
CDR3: CATGDGNTGELFF

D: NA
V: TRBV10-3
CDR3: CASSYRAGLSAEQYF

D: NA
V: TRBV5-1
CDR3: CASSHLREQYF

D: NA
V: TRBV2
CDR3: CATQGGERGTGELFF

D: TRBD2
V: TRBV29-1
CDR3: CSVGGLAGGAYEQYF

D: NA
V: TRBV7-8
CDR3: CASSSRQQHTEAFF

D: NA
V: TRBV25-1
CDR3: CATTGFLNTEAFF

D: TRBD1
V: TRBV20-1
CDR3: CSATPGGRYGYTF

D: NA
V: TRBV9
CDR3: CASSYDREADSYEQYF

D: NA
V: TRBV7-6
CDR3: CASSLVLGPGSNYGYTF

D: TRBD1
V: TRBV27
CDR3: CASTGQGFYEQYF

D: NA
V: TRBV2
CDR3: CASRKDGANVLTF

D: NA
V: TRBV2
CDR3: CASRGGLPAVNEKLFF

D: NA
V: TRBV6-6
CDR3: CASSYRSYEQYF

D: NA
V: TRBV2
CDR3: CASSYGVGSTEAFF

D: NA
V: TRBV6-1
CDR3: CASSEQRSSYNSPLHF

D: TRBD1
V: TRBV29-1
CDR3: CSVGALSRDSQIYGYTF

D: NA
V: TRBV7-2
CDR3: CASSRRGGTQSSYEQYF

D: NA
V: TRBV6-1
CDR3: CASSESDSRFDEQYF

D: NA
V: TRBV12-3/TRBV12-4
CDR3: CASSRTLTGLPNQPQHF

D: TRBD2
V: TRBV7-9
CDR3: CASSLGLKREGIYEQYF

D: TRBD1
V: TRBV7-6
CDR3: CASNGKGQGRRYEQYF